The sequence of this TCR beta chain was determined in a study of shared T cell receptors in the human thymus. The CDR3 runs 12 residues. Germline loops: CDR1 SQVTM, CDR2 ANQGSEA. V lost 4 bases to trimming and J lost 0 bases, with 6 bases between them. Repertoires were generated with immunoSEQ multiplex PCR, while TCRdb's copy carries only in-frame clones and drops some. The data hold 700,000 or so clones, with 80% to 90% observed a single time. A further study also used this sample, focusing on human thymus T cells. From that study: There were highly overlapping thymic repertoires among unrelated individuals, as related research reported.

The rearrangement joins TRBV29-1 to TRBJ1-1; D is unclear. The sample consisted of thymocytes. The receptor comes from a girl under two years old with a congenital heart defect. The CDR3 spells CSVVSVNTEAFF. The CDR3 bases are TGCAGCGTTGTATCGGTGAACACTGAAGCTTTCTTT.